The clone carrying this TCR beta chain was detected only once. The antigen remains undetermined. Germline V gene data show CDR1 as SGHRS and CDR2 as YFSETQ. The CDR3 is 17 residues long. Trimming removed 0 bases at V and 0 bases at J, with 13 bases between. The data were produced by immunoSEQ multiplex PCR, yet TCRdb's version contains in-frame clones alone and is incomplete. This sample has about 50,000 clones, with 94% found just once. On the day of bone marrow donation, the related graft donor provided peripheral blood. The data stem from a study of T cells after posttransplantation cyclophosphamide. General study findings and limits: TRB clonality was highly associated with recipient CMV seropositivity and reactivation. Later post-transplant blood repertoires were often dominated by donor CD8+ memory clones.

The rearrangement links TRBV5-1 to TRBJ2-1, with D unresolved. Sequencing was done on a sample of PBMCs. The TCR was taken from a woman younger than 45 in good health and a related stem cell transplant donor. This chain's CDR3 is CASSLVPSLSSYNEQFF. The DNA for the CDR3 is TGCGCCAGCAGCTTGGTTCCGAGTCTAAGCTCCTACAATGAGCAGTTCTTC.